One sample yielded the 10 T cell receptor beta chains listed below, sequenced in a study of T-cell memory formation after mild COVID-19. TCRdb re-called the 5' RACE reads with MiXCR, one entry per CDR3 protein. The sample holds 560,000 or so distinct CDR3 sequences, around a sixth seen once. Sequencing was done on a sample of PBMCs or a T cell subset sorted from them (not recorded which). These receptors came from an adult woman who had mild COVID-19 (a few samples of this study predate the infection). Cell type and time point are not known.

This clonotype has a handful of counts. The rearrangement uses TRBV7-9 and TRBJ1-1; 8 bases fit TRBD1. The junction had 2 bases not matched to a gene; V was cut back by 5 bases and J by 0 bases. This CDR3 is built from 14 residues. CDR1 is SEHNR, CDR2 FQNEAQ, per germline (reference sequence). The CDR3 loop reads CASSHRGMNTEAFF. The CDR3, as DNA: TGTGCCAGCAGCCACAGGGGGATGAACACTGAAGCTTTCTTT.

The V gene is TRBV9, the J gene TRBJ2-5, with 13 nucleotides matching TRBD2. The CDR3 has 15 amino acids. Germline-derived CDR1 and CDR2 are SGDLS and YYNGEE. Losses at the gene ends were 1 base for V and 5 bases for J; bases not matched to a gene: 2. The CDR3 DNA reads as TGTGCCAGCAGCGTAACTAGCGGGGGGGCGGAGACCCAGTACTTC. It yields the protein CASSVTSGGAETQYF.

The V and J genes are TRBV7-2 and TRBJ2-3, with 10 bases fitting TRBD2. Looked up from germline, CDR1 is SGHTA and CDR2 is FQGNSA. This CDR3 has 19 residues. The trim removed 5 bases at V and 0 bases at J, leaving 14 bases unmatched. CDR3 region: CASSRTGLAAITSTDTQYF. As DNA, the CDR3 is TGTGCCAGCAGCCGTACTGGACTAGCGGCTATAACTAGCACAGATACGCAGTATTTT.

The V gene is TRBV12-3 or TRBV12-4, the J gene TRBJ2-4; 12 bases agree with TRBD2. CDR3 length: 18 residues. V dropped 6 bases and J dropped 8; count of bases not matched to a gene: 17. DNA of the CDR3: TGTGCCAGCAGCCCCACCCAGACTAGCGGGGGCCTTAGGGACATTCAGTACTTC. This codes for CASSPTQTSGGLRDIQYF.

The sample holds a few counts of this clonotype. This chain connects TRBV12-3 or TRBV12-4 to TRBJ1-3; D is perhaps TRBD1 (5 bases). This CDR3 spans 15 amino acids. Trimming took 5 bases from V and 0 from J, leaving 11 bases between them. CDR3 sequence (DNA): TGTGCCAGCAGTCGGGGACCGTACTCTGGAAACACCATATATTTT. Its protein product is CASSRGPYSGNTIYF.

The rearrangement uses TRBV7-9 and TRBJ2-5; weak D call: TRBD2 (7 bases). V was pared by 3 bases and J by 5 bases, with 19 bases between. Germline V gene data show CDR1 as SEHNR and CDR2 as FQNEAQ (reference sequence). This CDR3 region has 16 residues. This CDR3 is CASSFSSGGARETQYF. CDR3 bases: TGTGCCAGCAGCTTCAGCAGTGGGGGGGCTCGGGAGACCCAGTACTTC.

The table lists this clonotype with a few counts. The chain carries TRBV10-3 and TRBJ2-4, with TRBD1 as a possible D gene (5 bases). With 2 bases removed from V and 7 bases from J, the gap between germline ends came to 9 bases. The CDR3 contains 13 residues. Germline CDR1 and CDR2: ENHRY and SYGVKD. This chain's CDR3 is CAISEETANIQYF. As DNA, the CDR3 is TGTGCCATCAGTGAGGAGACAGCGAACATTCAGTACTTC.

A few counts support this clonotype. This chain uses TRBV11-2 with TRBJ2-2; 9 bases are a match to TRBD2. The CDR3 sequence is 17 residues long. Trimming removed 2 bases from V and 1 base from J; junction bases left unmatched: 5. Germline values: CDR1 SGHAT, CDR2 FQNNGV. The CDR3: CASSLYSGSENTGELFF. The CDR3 DNA sequence: TGTGCCAGCAGCTTATATAGCGGGAGTGAGAACACCGGGGAGCTGTTTTTT.

The table lists this clonotype with a few counts. The chain carries TRBV9 and TRBJ1-6, with no clear D. V was trimmed by 7 bases and J by 7 bases, leaving 12 bases between them. The CDR3 is 13 residues long. Germline V gives CDR1 SGDLS, CDR2 YYNGEE. In DNA form, the CDR3 reads TGTGCCAGCGCAAAGGCGGCGAATTCACCCCTCCACTTT. Translating it yields CASAKAANSPLHF.

The V call is TRBV25-1, the J call TRBJ2-1; 10 bases match TRBD1. After removal of 6 bases from V and 2 bases from J, the junction contained 1 base not matched to a gene. This CDR3 spans 14 amino acids. CDR1 is MGHDK, CDR2 SYGVNS, per germline. CDR3 sequence reads: CASRGTGAYNEQFF. The CDR3 DNA sequence: TGTGCCAGCAGAGGGACAGGGGCCTACAATGAGCAGTTCTTC.